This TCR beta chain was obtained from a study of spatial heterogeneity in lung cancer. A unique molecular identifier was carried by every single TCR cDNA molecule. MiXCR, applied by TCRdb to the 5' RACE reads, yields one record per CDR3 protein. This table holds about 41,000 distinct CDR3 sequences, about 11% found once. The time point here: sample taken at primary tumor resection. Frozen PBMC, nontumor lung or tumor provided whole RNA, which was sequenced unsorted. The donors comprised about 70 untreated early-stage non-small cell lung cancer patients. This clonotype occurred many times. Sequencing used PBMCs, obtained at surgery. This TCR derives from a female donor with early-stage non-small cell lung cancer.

The CDR3 region has the DNA TGCAGCGTTCAGGGGGGAGGCATGAGTACTGAAGCTTTCTTT. It translates to CSVQGGGMSTEAFF. The chain employs TRBV29-1 and TRBJ1-1; the match to TRBD1 covers 7 bases. The V gene's germline CDR1 is SQVTM and CDR2 ANQGSEA. Trimming removed 5 bases from V and 5 bases from J; junction bases left unmatched: 11. CDR3 length equals 14 residues.